The entry below gives a single T cell receptor beta chain sequence along with its context. Germline assignment: CDR1 SGHDT and CDR2 YYEEEE. This CDR3 has 12 amino acids. V lost 0 bases and J lost 6, with 7 bases in between. Using immunoSEQ multiplex PCR, the repertoire was profiled, and TCRdb retains in-frame clones only, with some absent. The repertoire holds about 380,000 clones, with approximately 81% as singletons. This record belongs to a study of blood T cell repertoires in COVID-19. Study-wide background: Samples of COVID-19 (acute and convalescent) were obtained from the United States, Italy and Spain.

The V call is TRBV5-6, the J call TRBJ2-7; D is unclear. The source material was peripheral blood. This TCR was sampled from a woman aged 18-30 years with acute or convalescent COVID-19. CDR3 region: CASSLAVSEQYF. CDR3 nucleotides: TGTGCCAGCAGCTTGGCCGTTTCCGAGCAGTACTTC.